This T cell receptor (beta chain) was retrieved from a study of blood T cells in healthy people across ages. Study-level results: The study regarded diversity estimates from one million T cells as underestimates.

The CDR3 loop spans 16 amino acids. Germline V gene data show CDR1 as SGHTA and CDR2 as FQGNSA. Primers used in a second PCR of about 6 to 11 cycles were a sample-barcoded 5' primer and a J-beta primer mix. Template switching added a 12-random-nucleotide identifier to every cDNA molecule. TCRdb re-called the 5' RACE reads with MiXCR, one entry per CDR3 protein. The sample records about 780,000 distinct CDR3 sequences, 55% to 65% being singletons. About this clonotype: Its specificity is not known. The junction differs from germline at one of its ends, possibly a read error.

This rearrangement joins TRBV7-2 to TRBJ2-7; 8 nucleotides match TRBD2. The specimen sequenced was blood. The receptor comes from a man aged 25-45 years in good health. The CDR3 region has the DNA TGTGCCAGCAGCTCCGGGGCGGGGGGAAGCTCCTACGAGCAGAACTTC. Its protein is CASSSGAGGSSYEQNF.